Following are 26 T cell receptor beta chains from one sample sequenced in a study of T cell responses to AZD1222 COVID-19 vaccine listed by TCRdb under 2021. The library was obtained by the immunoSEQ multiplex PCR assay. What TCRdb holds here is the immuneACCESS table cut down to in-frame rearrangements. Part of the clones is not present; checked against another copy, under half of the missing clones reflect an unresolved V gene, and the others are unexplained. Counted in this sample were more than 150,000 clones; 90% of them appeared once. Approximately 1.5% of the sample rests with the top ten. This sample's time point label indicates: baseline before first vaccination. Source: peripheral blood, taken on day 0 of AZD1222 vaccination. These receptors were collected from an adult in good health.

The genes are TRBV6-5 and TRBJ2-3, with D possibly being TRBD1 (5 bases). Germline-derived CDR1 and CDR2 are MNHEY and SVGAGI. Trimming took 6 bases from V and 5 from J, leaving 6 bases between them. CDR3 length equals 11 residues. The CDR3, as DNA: TGTGCCAGCAGAGGGGAAGATACGCAGTATTTT. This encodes CASRGEDTQYF.

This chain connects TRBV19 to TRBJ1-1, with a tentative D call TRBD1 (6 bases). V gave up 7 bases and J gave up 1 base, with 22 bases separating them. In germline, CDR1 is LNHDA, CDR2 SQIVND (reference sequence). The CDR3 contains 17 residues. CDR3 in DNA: TGTGCCAGTACCACGGGGCTACAGGGCTCGAAGAACACTGAAGCTTTCTTT. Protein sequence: CASTTGLQGSKNTEAFF.

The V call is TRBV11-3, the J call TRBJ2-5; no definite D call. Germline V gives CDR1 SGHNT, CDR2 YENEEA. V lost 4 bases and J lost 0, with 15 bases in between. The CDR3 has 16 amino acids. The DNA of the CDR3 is TGTGCCAGCAGCTCCCCCTCGGACGGATACCAAGAGACCCAGTACTTC. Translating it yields CASSSPSDGYQETQYF.

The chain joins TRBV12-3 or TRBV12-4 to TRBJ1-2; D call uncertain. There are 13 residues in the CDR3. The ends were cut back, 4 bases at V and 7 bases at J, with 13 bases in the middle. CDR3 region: CASSSDRSGGYTF. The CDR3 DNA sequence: TGTGCCAGCAGTTCTGACCGGTCTGGTGGCTACACCTTC.

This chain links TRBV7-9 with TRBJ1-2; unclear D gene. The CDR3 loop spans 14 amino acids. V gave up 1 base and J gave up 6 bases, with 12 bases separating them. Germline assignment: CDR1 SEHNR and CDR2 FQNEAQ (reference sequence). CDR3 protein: CASSLDIRLNGYTF. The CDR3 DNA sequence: TGTGCCAGCAGCTTAGACATTCGACTGAATGGCTACACCTTC.

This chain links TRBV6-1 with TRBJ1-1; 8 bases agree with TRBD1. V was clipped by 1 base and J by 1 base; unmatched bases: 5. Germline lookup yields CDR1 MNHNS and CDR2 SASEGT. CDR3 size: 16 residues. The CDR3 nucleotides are TGTGCCAGCAGTGAAGTTGCAGGGGGCTCGAACACTGAAGCTTTCTTT. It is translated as CASSEVAGGSNTEAFF.

The CDR3 sequence is CASSEAWQGSNSGNTIYF. The CDR3 nucleotides read TGTGCCAGCAGTGAAGCATGGCAGGGCTCCAACTCTGGAAACACCATATATTTT. The chain employs TRBV2 and TRBJ1-3, with D perhaps TRBD1 (5 bases). Germline V lookup: CDR1 SNHLY, CDR2 FYNNEI. V lost 0 bases to trimming and J lost 0 bases, with 15 bases between them. The CDR3 has 18 residues.

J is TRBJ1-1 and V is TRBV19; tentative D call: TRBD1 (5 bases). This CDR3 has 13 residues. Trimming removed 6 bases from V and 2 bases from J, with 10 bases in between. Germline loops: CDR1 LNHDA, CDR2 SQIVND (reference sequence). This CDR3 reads CASRRRGNTEAFF. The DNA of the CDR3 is TGTGCCAGTAGAAGGAGGGGCAACACTGAAGCTTTCTTT.

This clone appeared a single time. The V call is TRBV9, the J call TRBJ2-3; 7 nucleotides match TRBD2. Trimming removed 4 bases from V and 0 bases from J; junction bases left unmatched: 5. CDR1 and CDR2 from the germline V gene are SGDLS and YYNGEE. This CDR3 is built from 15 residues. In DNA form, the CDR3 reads TGTGCCAGCAGCCCGAGCGGGGTGAGCACAGATACGCAGTATTTT. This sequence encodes CASSPSGVSTDTQYF.

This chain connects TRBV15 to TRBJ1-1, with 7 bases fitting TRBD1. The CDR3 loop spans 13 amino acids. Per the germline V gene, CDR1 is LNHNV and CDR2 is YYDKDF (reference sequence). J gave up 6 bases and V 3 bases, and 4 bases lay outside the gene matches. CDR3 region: CATSRGQHPEAFF. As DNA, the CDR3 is TGTGCCACCAGCAGGGGACAGCACCCTGAAGCTTTCTTT.

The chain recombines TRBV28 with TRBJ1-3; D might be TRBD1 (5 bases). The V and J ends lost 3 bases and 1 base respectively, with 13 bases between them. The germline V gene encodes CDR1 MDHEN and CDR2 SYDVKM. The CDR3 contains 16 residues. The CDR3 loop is CASSLGGVLSGNTIYF. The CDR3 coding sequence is TGTGCCAGCAGTTTGGGGGGGGTTCTTTCTGGAAACACCATATATTTT.

The CDR3 DNA reads TGCAGTGCTAGTGACAGGGGATACGAGCAGTACTTC. Amino acids: CSASDRGYEQYF. The genes are TRBV20-1 and TRBJ2-7, with 8 bases that match TRBD1. The V gene's germline CDR1 is DFQATT and CDR2 SNEGSKA (reference sequence). The V and J ends lost 3 bases and 4 bases, in that order; junction bases with no gene match: 2. The CDR3 has 12 residues.

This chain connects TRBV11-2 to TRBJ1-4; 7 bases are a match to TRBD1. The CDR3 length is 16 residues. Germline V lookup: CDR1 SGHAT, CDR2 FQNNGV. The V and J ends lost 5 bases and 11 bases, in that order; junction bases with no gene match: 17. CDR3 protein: CASSVRSGTVPMKLFF. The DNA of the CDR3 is TGTGCCAGCAGCGTACGATCCGGGACAGTGCCGATGAAACTGTTTTTT.

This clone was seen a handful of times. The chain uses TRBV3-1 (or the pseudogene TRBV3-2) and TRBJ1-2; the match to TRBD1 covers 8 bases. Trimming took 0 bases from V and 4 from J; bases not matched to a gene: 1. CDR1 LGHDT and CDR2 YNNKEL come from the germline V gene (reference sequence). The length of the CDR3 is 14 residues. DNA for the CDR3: TGTGCCAGCAGCCAAGATCAGGGGGCCTATGGCTACACCTTC. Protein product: CASSQDQGAYGYTF.

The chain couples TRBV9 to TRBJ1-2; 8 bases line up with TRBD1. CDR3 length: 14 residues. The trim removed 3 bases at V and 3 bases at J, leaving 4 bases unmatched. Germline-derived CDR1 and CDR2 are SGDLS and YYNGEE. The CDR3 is CASSGQGAYYGYTF. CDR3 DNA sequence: TGTGCCAGCAGCGGTCAGGGGGCTTACTATGGCTACACCTTC. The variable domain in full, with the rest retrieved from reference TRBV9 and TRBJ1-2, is DSGVTQTPKHLITATGQRVTLRCSPRSGDLSVYWYQQSLDQGLQFLIQYYNGEERAKGNILERFSAQQFPDLHSELNLSSLELGDSALYFCASSGQGAYYGYTFGSGTRLTVV.

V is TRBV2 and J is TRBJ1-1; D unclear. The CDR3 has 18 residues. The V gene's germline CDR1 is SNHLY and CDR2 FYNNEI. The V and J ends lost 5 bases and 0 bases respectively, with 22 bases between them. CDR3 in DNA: TGTGCCAGCAGTCCCCCCGGCGGCGGGATAAAAATGAACACTGAAGCTTTCTTT. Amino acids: CASSPPGGGIKMNTEAFF.

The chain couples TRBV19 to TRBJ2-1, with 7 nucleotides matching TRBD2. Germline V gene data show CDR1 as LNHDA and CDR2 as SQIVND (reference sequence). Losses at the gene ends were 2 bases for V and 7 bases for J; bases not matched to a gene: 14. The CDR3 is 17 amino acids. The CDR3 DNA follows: TGTGCCAGTAGTATAAACTCTGGGGGGGAATGGAAGAATGAGCAGTTCTTC. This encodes CASSINSGGEWKNEQFF.

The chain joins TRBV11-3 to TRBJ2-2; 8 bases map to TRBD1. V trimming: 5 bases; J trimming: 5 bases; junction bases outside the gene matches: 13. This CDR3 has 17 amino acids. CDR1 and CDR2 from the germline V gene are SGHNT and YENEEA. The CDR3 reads CASSHPKQGGTTGELFF. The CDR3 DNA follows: TGTGCCAGCAGCCATCCGAAACAGGGGGGAACTACCGGGGAGCTGTTTTTT. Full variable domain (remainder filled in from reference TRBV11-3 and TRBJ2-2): EAGVVQSPRYKIIEKKQPVAFWCNPISGHNTLYWYLQNLGQGPELLIRYENEEAVDDSQLPKDRFSAERLKGVDSTLKIQPAELGDSAVYLCASSHPKQGGTTGELFFGEGSRLTVL.

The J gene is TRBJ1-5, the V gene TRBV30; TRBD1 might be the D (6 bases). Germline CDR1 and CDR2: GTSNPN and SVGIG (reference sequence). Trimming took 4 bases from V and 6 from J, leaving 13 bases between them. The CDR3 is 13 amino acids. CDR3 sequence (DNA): TGTGCCTGGACTAGACAGGAGGGTCAGCCCCAGCATTTT. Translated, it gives CAWTRQEGQPQHF.

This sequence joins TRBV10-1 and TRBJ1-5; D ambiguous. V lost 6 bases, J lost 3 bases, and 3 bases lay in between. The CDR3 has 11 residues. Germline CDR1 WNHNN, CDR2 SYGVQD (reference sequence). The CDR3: CASSPNQPQHF. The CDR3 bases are TGCGCCAGCAGCCCCAATCAGCCCCAGCATTTT.

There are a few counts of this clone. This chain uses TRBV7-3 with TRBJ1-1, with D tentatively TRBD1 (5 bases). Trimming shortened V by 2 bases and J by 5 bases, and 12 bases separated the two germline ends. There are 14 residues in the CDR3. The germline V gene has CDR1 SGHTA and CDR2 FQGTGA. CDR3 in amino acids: CASSLGSGDTEAFF. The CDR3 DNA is TGTGCCAGCAGCTTAGGCTCGGGGGATACTGAAGCTTTCTTT.

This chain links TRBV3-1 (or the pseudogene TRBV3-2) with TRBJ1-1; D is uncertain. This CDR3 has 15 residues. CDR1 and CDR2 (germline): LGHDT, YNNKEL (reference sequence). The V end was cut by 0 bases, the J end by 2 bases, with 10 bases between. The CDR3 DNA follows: TGTGCCAGCAGCCAAGATGGCAATCATAACACTGAAGCTTTCTTT. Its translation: CASSQDGNHNTEAFF.

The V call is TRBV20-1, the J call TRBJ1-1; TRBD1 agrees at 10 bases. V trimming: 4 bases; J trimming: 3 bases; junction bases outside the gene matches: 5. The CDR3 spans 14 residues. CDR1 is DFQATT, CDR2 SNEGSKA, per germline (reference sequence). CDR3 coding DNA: TGCAGTGCTATTGACAGGGGGCATTACACTGAAGCTTTCTTT. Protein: CSAIDRGHYTEAFF.

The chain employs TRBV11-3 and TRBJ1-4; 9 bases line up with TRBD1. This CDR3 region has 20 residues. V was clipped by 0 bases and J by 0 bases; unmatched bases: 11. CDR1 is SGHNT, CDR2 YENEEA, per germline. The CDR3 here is CASSLDGTGKKETTNEKLFF. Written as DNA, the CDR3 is TGTGCCAGCAGCTTAGACGGGACAGGGAAAAAGGAGACAACTAATGAAAAACTGTTTTTT.

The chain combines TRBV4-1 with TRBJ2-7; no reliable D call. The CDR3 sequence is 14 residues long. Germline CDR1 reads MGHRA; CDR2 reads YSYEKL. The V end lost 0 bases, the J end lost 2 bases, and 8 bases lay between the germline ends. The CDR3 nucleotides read TGCGCCAGCAGCCAAGAGCACCGAACCTACGAGCAGTACTTC. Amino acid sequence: CASSQEHRTYEQYF.

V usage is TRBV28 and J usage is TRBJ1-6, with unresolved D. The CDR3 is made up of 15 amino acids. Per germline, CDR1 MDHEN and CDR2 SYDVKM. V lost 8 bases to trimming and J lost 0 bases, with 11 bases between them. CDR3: CASRGLSSYNSPLHF. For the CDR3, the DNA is TGTGCCAGCCGGGGTCTGAGCTCCTATAATTCACCCCTCCACTTT.